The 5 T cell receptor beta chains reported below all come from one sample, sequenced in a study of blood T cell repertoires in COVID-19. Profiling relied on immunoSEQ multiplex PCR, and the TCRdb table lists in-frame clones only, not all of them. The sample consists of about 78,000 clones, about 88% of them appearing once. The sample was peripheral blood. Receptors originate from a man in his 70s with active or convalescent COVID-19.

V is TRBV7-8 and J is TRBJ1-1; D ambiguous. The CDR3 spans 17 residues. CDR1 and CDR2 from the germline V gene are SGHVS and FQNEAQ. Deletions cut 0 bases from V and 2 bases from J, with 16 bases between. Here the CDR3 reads CASSLATPGELNTEAFF. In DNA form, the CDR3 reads TGTGCCAGCAGCTTAGCTACCCCGGGAGAGTTAAACACTGAAGCTTTCTTT.

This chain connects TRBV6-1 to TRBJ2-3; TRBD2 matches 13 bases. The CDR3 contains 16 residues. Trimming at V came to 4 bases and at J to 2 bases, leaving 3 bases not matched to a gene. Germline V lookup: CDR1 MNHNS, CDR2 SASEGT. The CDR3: CASSATSGGVTDTQYF. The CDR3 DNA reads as TGTGCCAGCAGTGCCACTAGCGGGGGGGTCACAGATACGCAGTATTTT.

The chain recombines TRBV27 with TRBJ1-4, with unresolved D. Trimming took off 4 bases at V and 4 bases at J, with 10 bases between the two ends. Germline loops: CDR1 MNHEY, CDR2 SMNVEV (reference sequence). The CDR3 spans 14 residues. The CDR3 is CASSWAGNNEKLFF. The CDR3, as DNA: TGTGCCAGCAGTTGGGCCGGGAATAATGAAAAACTGTTTTTT.

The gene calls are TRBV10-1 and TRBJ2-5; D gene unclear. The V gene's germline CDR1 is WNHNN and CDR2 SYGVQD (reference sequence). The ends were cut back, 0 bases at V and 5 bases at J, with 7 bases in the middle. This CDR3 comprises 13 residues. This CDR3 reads CASSESLEETQYF. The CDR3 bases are TGCGCCAGCAGTGAGTCACTGGAGGAGACCCAGTACTTC.

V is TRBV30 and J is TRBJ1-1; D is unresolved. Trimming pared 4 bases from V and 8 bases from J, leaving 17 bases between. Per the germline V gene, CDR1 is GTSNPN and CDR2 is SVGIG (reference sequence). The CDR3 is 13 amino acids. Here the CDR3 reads CAWTLAGPGEAFF. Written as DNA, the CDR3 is TGTGCCTGGACCCTCGCGGGCCCTGGGGAAGCTTTCTTT. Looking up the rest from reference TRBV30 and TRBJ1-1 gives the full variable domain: SQTIHQWPATLVQPVGSPLSLECTVEGTSNPNLYWYRQAAGRGLQLLFYSVGIGQISSEVPQNLSASRPQDRQFILSSKKLLLSDSGFYLCAWTLAGPGEAFFGQGTRLTVV.